Following are 12 T cell receptor beta chains from one sample sequenced in a study of T cell clones after liver transplantation. The table came from immunoSEQ multiplex PCR; TCRdb's copy has only in-frame clones and leaves some out. The data show about 47,000 clones, 70% to 90% seen once. The sample consisted of CD8+ T cells from blood, taken 12 months after liver transplant. The source is a human patient who received a liver transplant. Some T cells may have come from the graft donor.

The chain is built from TRBV4-1 and TRBJ2-5, with D hard to call. The CDR3 is made up of 15 amino acids. Germline V gene lookup returns CDR1 MGHRA and CDR2 YSYEKL. V was shortened by 0 bases and J by 2 bases, with 10 bases between the two germline ends. Here the CDR3 reads CASSQDPRLQETQYF. Here the CDR3 DNA reads TGCGCCAGCAGCCAAGATCCCCGATTGCAAGAGACCCAGTACTTC.

The genes are TRBV10-2 and TRBJ2-4; possible D gene TRBD2, 5 bases. This CDR3 is built from 11 residues. Trimming pared 4 bases from V and 8 bases from J, leaving 6 bases between. Germline V gives CDR1 WSHSY, CDR2 SAAADI. This CDR3 reads CASSGGDIQYF. DNA of the CDR3: TGCGCCAGCAGTGGGGGAGACATTCAGTACTTC.

This chain links TRBV7-9 with TRBJ2-5, with TRBD2 matching over 9 bases. The CDR3 loop spans 15 amino acids. J gave up 3 bases and V 2 bases, and 4 bases lay outside the gene matches. Germline V gives CDR1 SEHNR, CDR2 FQNEAQ (reference sequence). The CDR3 sequence: CASSLWVAGEETQYF. CDR3 sequence (DNA): TGTGCCAGCAGCTTATGGGTAGCGGGAGAAGAGACCCAGTACTTC.

The rearrangement uses TRBV4-3 and TRBJ2-1, with TRBD1 matching over 11 bases. This CDR3 comprises 15 residues. Germline CDR1 is LGHNA and CDR2 is YSLEER. V trimming: 3 bases; J trimming: 8 bases; junction bases outside the gene matches: 6. Here the CDR3 reads CASSHRTGGGDEQFF. CDR3 sequence (DNA): TGCGCCAGCAGCCACCGGACAGGGGGCGGGGATGAGCAGTTCTTC.

In the case of this clone: The same CDR3 can be traced to other DNA sequences in this sample. This chain joins TRBV7-9 and TRBJ2-1; 9 bases line up with TRBD2. V lost 5 bases and J lost 0; bases outside the gene matches: 5. CDR3 length equals 16 residues. Germline-derived CDR1 and CDR2 are SEHNR and FQNEAQ (reference sequence). CDR3 region: CASSTLAGVSYNEQFF. DNA for the CDR3: TGTGCCAGCAGCACTTTAGCGGGAGTCTCCTACAATGAGCAGTTCTTC.

V usage is TRBV7-2 and J usage is TRBJ1-1, with unresolved D. V was cut by 1 base and J by 1 base, with 4 bases left in between. The CDR3 length is 13 residues. Germline V gene data show CDR1 as SGHTA and CDR2 as FQGNSA. The CDR3 DNA reads as TGTGCCAGCAGCTTAGGGTGGAACACTGAAGCTTTCTTT. The encoded protein is CASSLGWNTEAFF.

The rearrangement joins TRBV28 to TRBJ2-2, with D unresolved. This CDR3 is 15 amino acids long. Germline lookup yields CDR1 MDHEN and CDR2 SYDVKM. Trimming removed 1 base from V and 4 bases from J, with 10 bases in between. This chain's CDR3 is CASSLFQDGTGELFF. The CDR3 DNA reads as TGTGCCAGCAGTTTATTCCAGGACGGCACCGGGGAGCTGTTTTTT.

V is TRBV28 and J is TRBJ1-1; D may be TRBD1 (6 bases). There are 14 residues in the CDR3. Germline CDR1 reads MDHEN; CDR2 reads SYDVKM. Trimming shortened V by 8 bases and J by 4 bases, and 17 bases separated the two germline ends. The DNA of the CDR3 is TGTGCCAGCCGCCCCCGACAGGTGGGCACTGAAGCTTTCTTT. Protein sequence: CASRPRQVGTEAFF. Supplemented by reference TRBV28 and TRBJ1-1, the full variable domain reads DVKVTQSSRYLVKRTGEKVFLECVQDMDHENMFWYRQDPGLGLRLIYFSYDVKMKEKGDIPEGYSVSREKKERFSLILESASTNQTSMYLCASRPRQVGTEAFFGQGTRLTVV.

The rearrangement joins TRBV27 to TRBJ1-2, with a weak D call TRBD1 (6 bases). CDR3 length equals 14 residues. The germline gives CDR1 MNHEY, CDR2 SMNVEV (reference sequence). V was clipped by 2 bases and J by 4 bases, with 11 bases between them. CDR3 nucleotide sequence: TGTGCCAGCAGTTTAGGAGGACAGACCTATGGCTACACCTTC. Translated, it gives CASSLGGQTYGYTF.

This chain joins TRBV18 and TRBJ2-7; D remains unclear. In germline, CDR1 is KGHSH, CDR2 LQKENI. The CDR3 is 12 amino acids. V lost 2 bases and J 2 bases, leaving 4 bases between the germline ends. CDR3 coding DNA: TGTGCCAGCTCACCAGGGGCCTACGAGCAGTACTTC. As protein: CASSPGAYEQYF.

The J gene is TRBJ1-1, the V gene TRBV4-2; D not certain. Trimming removed 1 base at V and 7 bases at J, with 22 bases between. Looked up from germline, CDR1 is LGHNA and CDR2 is YNFKEQ. CDR3 length equals 17 residues. Written as DNA, the CDR3 is TGTGCCAGCAGCCAAGTGAATATCCGCCGGGATTCCGTTGAAGCTTTCTTT. Protein sequence: CASSQVNIRRDSVEAFF.

V is TRBV5-1 and J is TRBJ2-5; D may be TRBD2 (6 bases). Germline CDR1 is SGHRS and CDR2 is YFSETQ. The CDR3 loop spans 16 amino acids. V was pared by 0 bases and J by 4 bases, with 16 bases between. The CDR3 region has the DNA TGCGCCAGCAGCTTGGAATTAGCGGAACGTGCAGAGACCCAGTACTTC. It yields the protein CASSLELAERAETQYF.